A selection of T cell receptor beta chains follows, all from one sample in a study of CD8+ T cells in alopecia areata. Only in-frame clones appear in the TCRdb table, and some are missing; sequencing was by immunoSEQ multiplex PCR. The data contain about 200,000 clones, more than 30% of them seen just once; the ten biggest clones take up 0.48%. The sequencing here drew on CD4+ T cells sorted from blood, taken around week 31, from a patient treated with tofacitinib. The receptors here all came from a human donor with alopecia areata. Each CDR3 is given with its conserved first and last residue. The D gene is left open where the match is weak. Size is stated for part of the rows, as once, few or many counts, or as a class when the clone is expanded.

d_gene	abundance	j_gene	v_gene	CDR3aa	CDR3nt
TRBD2	.	TRBJ2-1	TRBV19	CASSRTSGVYEQFF	TGTGCCAGTAGTAGGACTAGCGGGGTGTATGAGCAGTTCTTC
.	.	TRBJ1-6	TRBV5-1	CASNSGHPNSPLHF	TGCGCCAGCAACTCGGGACATCCAAATTCACCCCTCCACTTT
.	few	TRBJ2-7	TRBV28	CASSLFSVGGQINYEQYF	TGTGCCAGCAGTTTATTCTCGGTTGGGGGACAAATAAACTACGAGCAGTACTTC
.	few	TRBJ2-5	TRBV18	CASSPPSLPETQYF	TGTGCCAGCTCACCACCCTCCCTCCCAGAGACCCAGTACTTC
TRBD1	.	TRBJ2-5	TRBV6-5	CASSWGQIQETQYF	TGTGCCAGCAGTTGGGGACAGATCCAAGAGACCCAGTACTTC
.	.	TRBJ1-1	TRBV29-1	CSVGGTLRTEAFF	TGCAGCGTGGGGGGGACTCTGAGGACTGAAGCTTTCTTT
TRBD1	few	TRBJ1-2	TRBV7-9	CASSGTSGGDYGYTF	TGTGCCAGCAGCGGAACCTCAGGGGGGGACTATGGCTACACCTTC
TRBD2	.	TRBJ2-1	TRBV7-2	CASSLAGLAYNEQFF	TGTGCCAGCAGCTTAGCGGGACTAGCTTACAATGAGCAGTTCTTC
TRBD1	few	TRBJ1-1	TRBV30	CAWAGGGEAFF	TGTGCCTGGGCAGGGGGCGGTGAAGCTTTCTTT
TRBD2	few	TRBJ2-2	TRBV15	CATSGYSSGGARELFF	TGTGCCACCAGCGGATATTCTAGCGGGGGGGCCCGGGAGCTGTTTTTT
TRBD1	few	TRBJ2-4	TRBV30	CAWGTGNLAKNIQYF	TGTGCCTGGGGGACAGGCAATCTAGCCAAAAACATTCAGTACTTC
.	few	TRBJ1-4	TRBV2	CASRPSGIEGKLFF	TGTGCCAGCAGGCCGTCAGGGATTGAGGGAAAACTGTTTTTT
.	.	TRBJ2-1	TRBV27	CASSSLGGMTLEQFF	TGTGCCAGCAGTTCCTTGGGGGGTATGACCTTAGAGCAGTTCTTC
TRBD2	.	TRBJ2-7	TRBV5-1	CASSFGRAVYEQYF	TGCGCCAGCAGCTTTGGGAGGGCGGTCTACGAGCAGTACTTC
TRBD2	few	TRBJ2-1	TRBV5-1	CASSLETSGYNEQFF	TGCGCCAGCAGCTTGGAGACTAGCGGGTACAATGAGCAGTTCTTC
.	.	TRBJ1-1	TRBV2	CASKVTGNTEAFF	TGTGCCAGCAAGGTGACAGGTAACACTGAAGCTTTCTTT
.	.	TRBJ1-2	TRBV6-6	CASGSWGGSDYTF	TGTGCCAGCGGATCATGGGGGGGTAGCGACTACACCTTC
.	once	TRBJ1-5	TRBV5-4	CASSLAGSSNQPQHF	TGTGCCAGCAGCTTGGCAGGGTCCAGCAATCAGCCCCAGCATTTT
TRBD1	few	TRBJ1-1	TRBV11-2	CASSTGVNTEAFF	TGTGCCAGCAGCACAGGGGTGAACACTGAAGCTTTCTTT
.	many	TRBJ1-5	TRBV7-9	CASSGGAGRGNQPQHF	TGTGCCAGCAGTGGAGGGGCAGGCCGCGGCAATCAGCCCCAGCATTTT
.	few	TRBJ2-3	TRBV18	CASSEPDTQYF	TGTGCCAGCTCGGAGCCAGATACGCAGTATTTT
.	few	TRBJ1-5	TRBV30	CAWSVGSRNNQPQHF	TGTGCCTGGAGTGTAGGGTCCAGAAACAATCAGCCCCAGCATTTT
.	.	TRBJ2-7	TRBV2	CASNRDVAGEQYF	TGTGCCAGCAACCGGGACGTTGCTGGAGAGCAGTACTTC
.	.	TRBJ2-6	TRBV30	CAWSWGPHLSGANVLTF	TGTGCCTGGAGTTGGGGGCCCCACCTTTCTGGGGCCAACGTCCTGACTTTC
TRBD2	few	TRBJ2-1	TRBV5-1	CASSLSGRDTEQFF	TGCGCCAGCAGCCTAAGCGGGAGGGATACCGAGCAGTTCTTC
TRBD2	.	TRBJ2-1	TRBV29-1	CSVEDRLAGAYNEQFF	TGCAGCGTTGAAGACCGGCTAGCGGGGGCCTACAATGAGCAGTTCTTC
TRBD2	few	TRBJ2-3	TRBV7-8	CASSPNPAGGTDTQYF	TGTGCCAGCAGCCCAAATCCAGCGGGAGGCACAGATACGCAGTATTTT
.	few	TRBJ2-1	TRBV6-5	CASRLSVGKYNEQFF	TGTGCCAGCAGACTATCCGTAGGCAAGTACAATGAGCAGTTCTTC
TRBD1	few	TRBJ2-7	TRBV6-6	CASRGQSSYEQYF	TGTGCCAGCAGGGGACAGAGCTCCTACGAGCAGTACTTC
.	.	TRBJ1-2	TRBV2	CASGLLRYGYTF	TGTGCCAGCGGCTTGCTTCGCTATGGCTACACCTTC
.	.	TRBJ1-2	TRBV6-5	CASSYSKRGTGGYTF	TGTGCCAGCAGTTACTCGAAACGCGGAACAGGGGGCTACACCTTC
.	.	TRBJ2-7	TRBV11-2	CASSSSGLYEQYF	TGTGCCAGCAGCTCGTCCGGACTCTACGAGCAGTACTTC
.	.	TRBJ1-1	TRBV6-5	CASSLGRAGTEAFF	TGTGCCAGCTCCCTAGGACGGGCGGGGACTGAAGCTTTCTTT
.	.	TRBJ2-2	TRBV5-1	CASSPDSNTGELFF	TGCGCCAGCAGCCCGGACTCGAACACCGGGGAGCTGTTTTTT
.	once	TRBJ2-5	TRBV20-1	CSVEGRETQYF	TGCAGTGTGGAGGGGCGGGAGACCCAGTACTTC
.	.	TRBJ1-1	TRBV27	CASSLSPTGSNTEAFF	TGTGCCAGCAGTTTATCCCCTACAGGGTCGAACACTGAAGCTTTCTTT
.	few	TRBJ1-2	TRBV4-1	CASSQVGSTNYGYTF	TGCGCCAGCAGCCAAGTCGGTAGCACAAACTATGGCTACACCTTC